This TCR beta chain emerged from a study of early T cells in non-severe SARS-CoV-2 infection. Study context: The input, bulk RNA from unsorted whole blood, was sequenced, and chains were unpaired.

Unique molecular identifiers were attached to individual cDNA molecules. One entry per CDR3 protein, called by TCRdb with MiXCR from the 5' RACE reads. The sample carries about 80,000 distinct CDR3 sequences, 4.5% to 6% recorded once. Germline V gene sequence: CDR1 SQVTM, CDR2 ANQGSEA. The V and J ends lost 6 bases and 2 bases respectively, with 17 bases between them. The CDR3 runs to 15 residues. Study-level points and caveats: Matching with VDJdb favored anti-spike CD8 responses (missing private and CD4 specificities).

This clonotype was seen repeatedly, ten times or more. Antigen unknown. The receptor was derived from an adult who was a healthcare worker with PCR-confirmed SARS-CoV-2 infection or an uninfected control (not recorded which). This sequence joins TRBV29-1 and TRBJ1-5; D uncertain. This sample comprised whole blood, obtained at baseline. CDR3 amino acids: CSVADGVLGNQPQHF. CDR3 sequence (DNA): TGCAGCGTCGCAGACGGGGTTTTAGGCAATCAGCCCCAGCATTTT. The whole variable domain, filled in from reference TRBV29-1 and TRBJ1-5, reads SAVISQKPSRDICQRGTSLTIQCQVDSQVTMMFWYRQQPGQSLTLIATANQGSEATYESGFVIDKFPISRPNLTFSTLTVSNMSPEDSSIYLCSVADGVLGNQPQHFGDGTRLSIL.